The 28 T cell receptor beta chains given below trace back to one sample, sequenced in a study of T-cell memory formation after mild COVID-19. In TCRdb, the 5' RACE reads were re-called with MiXCR into one record per CDR3 protein. The profile shows about 560,000 distinct CDR3 sequences, roughly 17% of them singletons. Sequenced input: PBMCs or a T cell subset sorted from them (not recorded which). All receptors derive from an adult woman who had mild COVID-19 (a few samples of this study predate the infection). Cell type and time point are not known.

The rearrangement uses TRBV5-4 and TRBJ2-3; weak D call: TRBD2 (6 bases). V lost 4 bases and J lost 0, with 15 bases in between. This CDR3 is built from 16 residues. The germline V gene has CDR1 SGHNT and CDR2 YYREEE (reference sequence). The CDR3: CASSQWDLASTDTQYF. The CDR3 DNA reads TGTGCCAGCAGCCAATGGGACTTAGCTAGCACAGATACGCAGTATTTT.

V and J are TRBV15 and TRBJ1-6; D remains unclear. CDR3 size: 14 residues. Trimming shortened V by 11 bases and J by 1 base, and 12 bases separated the two germline ends. The germline gives CDR1 LNHNV, CDR2 YYDKDF (reference sequence). The DNA for the CDR3 is TGTGCCGTCCGGGCGGGGTCCTATAATTCACCCCTCCACTTT. Translated, it gives CAVRAGSYNSPLHF.

J is TRBJ2-1 and V is TRBV3-1, with a weak D call TRBD2 (6 bases). V was cut by 6 bases and J by 0 bases, with 12 bases left in between. The CDR3 loop spans 15 amino acids. From germline, CDR1 is LGHDT and CDR2 YNNKEL (reference sequence). This CDR3 is CASREDGSSYNEQFF. The CDR3 DNA reads as TGTGCCAGCAGGGAGGACGGGAGCTCCTACAATGAGCAGTTCTTC.

Details on this clonotype: A read error may account for a junction end that differs from germline. The J gene is TRBJ2-1, the V gene TRBV7-7, with unresolved D. CDR1 SSHAT and CDR2 FNYEAQ come from the germline V gene (reference sequence). This CDR3 has 13 residues. This CDR3 is CASSLDSSDEQFF. The CDR3 DNA reads TGTGCTAGCAGCTTAGATAGTAGTGATGAGCAGTTCTTC.

This clonotype has just a few counts. This sequence joins TRBV18 and TRBJ2-1, with TRBD1 matching 9 bases. The CDR3 sequence is 17 residues long. Germline loops: CDR1 KGHSH, CDR2 LQKENI. Trimming at V came to 0 bases and at J to 1 base, leaving 4 bases not matched to a gene. The CDR3 bases are TGTGCCAGCTCACCACCCTTGGACAGGGGATCCTACAATGAGCAGTTCTTC. Translated, it gives CASSPPLDRGSYNEQFF.

V and J are TRBV9 and TRBJ2-7, with D maybe TRBD1 (5 bases). Trimming cost V 0 bases and J 0 bases, with 7 bases left between them. Germline values: CDR1 SGDLS, CDR2 YYNGEE. The CDR3 extends over 14 amino acids. The CDR3: CASSVEQASYEQYF. In DNA form, the CDR3 reads TGTGCCAGCAGCGTAGAACAGGCCTCCTACGAGCAGTACTTC.

A few counts support this clonotype. The V call is TRBV3-1, the J call TRBJ2-1; 9 bases agree with TRBD1. This CDR3 region has 15 residues. CDR1 is LGHDT and CDR2 is YNNKEL in the germline V gene (reference sequence). With 4 bases clipped from V and 7 bases from J, the junction kept 8 bases outside the gene matches. CDR3 coding DNA: TGTGCCAGCAGCCCGAGGACAGGGGATTGGAATGAGCAGTTCTTC. It yields the protein CASSPRTGDWNEQFF.

J is TRBJ2-3 and V is TRBV2; D possibly corresponds to TRBD2 (5 bases). This CDR3 contains 14 residues. V gave up 6 bases and J gave up 1 base, with 11 bases separating them. Germline lookup yields CDR1 SNHLY and CDR2 FYNNEI. CDR3 nucleotides: TGTGCCAGCAGGGTCAGCGGAGGCACAGATACGCAGTATTTT. This codes for CASRVSGGTDTQYF.

The chain joins TRBV18 to TRBJ2-5; unclear D gene. Germline CDR1 KGHSH, CDR2 LQKENI. Trimming removed 2 bases at V and 7 bases at J, with 8 bases between. This CDR3 comprises 12 residues. The chain's CDR3 is CASSPLSGTQYF. Written as DNA, the CDR3 is TGTGCCAGCTCACCATTGTCTGGGACCCAGTACTTC.

V and J are TRBV15 and TRBJ2-3; the match to TRBD2 covers 7 bases. Germline assignment: CDR1 LNHNV and CDR2 YYDKDF (reference sequence). CDR3 size: 17 residues. Unmatched junction bases numbered 7, after V lost 0 bases and J lost 1 base. The CDR3 here is CATSRDGASGRTDTQYF. CDR3 nucleotides: TGTGCCACCAGCAGAGACGGAGCTAGCGGACGCACAGATACGCAGTATTTT.

Only a few counts were recorded for this clonotype. This chain joins TRBV18 and TRBJ1-5; 10 nucleotides align to TRBD1. The CDR3 covers 15 residues. V shed 6 bases, J shed 5 bases, and the junction held 7 bases outside the gene matches. CDR1 and CDR2 from the germline V gene are KGHSH and LQKENI. In DNA, the CDR3 is TGTGCCAGCTCTCGTAAAGGACAGGGGGATCAGCCCCAGCATTTT. Its protein is CASSRKGQGDQPQHF.

The J gene is TRBJ2-7, the V gene TRBV25-1; unclear D gene. Germline V gene sequence: CDR1 MGHDK, CDR2 SYGVNS. Trimming shortened V by 4 bases and J by 0 bases, and 4 bases separated the two germline ends. This CDR3 region has 12 residues. CDR3 in amino acids: CASSGTSYEQYF. In nucleotides, the CDR3 is TGTGCCAGCAGTGGGACCTCCTACGAGCAGTACTTC.

This clonotype was detected many times. The chain combines TRBV25-1 with TRBJ2-7; D call uncertain. Trimming took 3 bases from V and 4 from J, leaving 7 bases between them. Germline lookup yields CDR1 MGHDK and CDR2 SYGVNS. This CDR3 region has 12 residues. CDR3 amino acids: CASSEVGYEQYF. CDR3 DNA sequence: TGTGCCAGCAGTGAGGTCGGTTACGAGCAGTACTTC.

This clonotype came up a few times. The chain has TRBV7-2 and TRBJ2-1; D perhaps matches TRBD2 (5 bases). Germline V gene data show CDR1 as SGHTA and CDR2 as FQGNSA. CDR3 length: 15 amino acids. V lost 1 base to trimming and J lost 9 bases, with 16 bases between them. The CDR3 DNA reads as TGTGCCAGCAGCTTAGAAGGACTTAAGACGGGTGAGCAGTTCTTC. It translates to CASSLEGLKTGEQFF.

This clonotype has a handful of counts. The V gene is TRBV5-6, the J gene TRBJ1-6, with TRBD1 matching 7 bases. The germline gives CDR1 SGHDT, CDR2 YYEEEE. This CDR3 has 14 residues. V was clipped by 5 bases and J by 7 bases; unmatched bases: 6. This CDR3 is CASSRDRSNSPLHF. The CDR3 DNA follows: TGTGCCAGCAGTCGGGACAGAAGCAATTCACCCCTCCACTTT.

A few counts support this clonotype. The chain uses TRBV7-2 and TRBJ2-5, with unresolved D. The length of the CDR3 is 12 residues. The V gene's germline CDR1 is SGHTA and CDR2 FQGNSA. V was cut by 2 bases and J by 7 bases, with 8 bases left in between. CDR3 in DNA: TGTGCCAGCAGCTTACTGGAAGCGACCCAGTACTTC. This encodes CASSLLEATQYF.

The chain carries TRBV12-3 or TRBV12-4 and TRBJ2-2, with D possibly matching TRBD1 (6 bases). With 9 bases removed from V and 5 bases from J, the gap between germline ends came to 16 bases. The CDR3 sequence is 14 residues long. DNA of the CDR3: TGTGCCAGTACCGGGACAAGGGGGACCGGGGAGCTGTTTTTT. It is translated as CASTGTRGTGELFF.

This chain joins TRBV4-2 and TRBJ2-1, with 9 positions matching TRBD2. The germline V gene has CDR1 LGHNA and CDR2 YNFKEQ. The CDR3 spans 15 residues. The J segment lost 6 bases and the V segment lost 6 bases, leaving 9 bases of the junction unmatched. The CDR3 bases are TGTGCCAGCAGTCGCGGGGAGACTAGCGGCAATGAGCAGTTCTTC. This translates into CASSRGETSGNEQFF.

The J gene is TRBJ2-5, the V gene TRBV7-3, with D possibly TRBD2 on 6 matching bases. Trimming removed 5 bases from V and 6 bases from J, with 10 bases in between. CDR1 SGHTA and CDR2 FQGTGA come from the germline V gene. This CDR3 region has 12 residues. The CDR3 sequence: CASSGDLKTQYF. The CDR3 DNA follows: TGTGCCAGCAGCGGGGACTTGAAGACCCAGTACTTC.

This clonotype occurred a few times. The chain has TRBV5-1 and TRBJ2-3, with TRBD2 identical over 8 bases. This CDR3 spans 16 amino acids. J gave up 4 bases and V 0 bases, and 7 bases lay outside the gene matches. The germline gives CDR1 SGHRS, CDR2 YFSETQ. The CDR3 spells CASSLGSGSGPDTQYF. The CDR3 nucleotides are TGCGCCAGCAGCTTGGGGAGCGGGAGCGGGCCAGATACGCAGTATTTT.

V gene TRBV16 combines with J gene TRBJ1-1; no clear D. Germline CDR1 is KGHSY and CDR2 is FQNENV. CDR3 length equals 16 residues. V lost 2 bases to trimming and J lost 4 bases, with 17 bases between them. CDR3: CASSQLMSRERTEAFF. The CDR3 DNA reads TGTGCCAGCAGCCAACTAATGTCACGGGAGCGCACTGAAGCTTTCTTT.

This chain uses TRBV24-1 with TRBJ2-3; D remains ambiguous. CDR3 length: 16 residues. Germline V lookup: CDR1 KGHDR, CDR2 SFDVKD. V shed 0 bases and J shed 0 bases, with 9 bases lying between them. CDR3 bases: TGTGCCACCAGTGATTTGGGGTTGGATAGCACAGATACGCAGTATTTT. Its protein is CATSDLGLDSTDTQYF.

This chain uses TRBV5-1 with TRBJ2-1; 16 positions match TRBD2. Germline V gene data show CDR1 as SGHRS and CDR2 as YFSETQ. Trimming cost V 4 bases and J 6 bases; bases outside gene matches: 10. The CDR3 totals 18 residues. The CDR3 loop is CASSPGTSGGAAINEQFF. For the CDR3, the DNA is TGCGCCAGCAGCCCGGGGACTAGCGGGGGGGCCGCCATCAATGAGCAGTTCTTC.

This clonotype appeared a few times. V usage is TRBV9 and J usage is TRBJ2-7; 7 positions match TRBD2. Germline values: CDR1 SGDLS, CDR2 YYNGEE. This CDR3 contains 14 residues. Trimming at V came to 7 bases and at J to 5 bases, leaving 12 bases not matched to a gene. The CDR3 DNA reads TGTGCCAGCGGGGAGGGACCTTCAGGGCACGAGCAGTACTTC. Translation: CASGEGPSGHEQYF.

This chain's CDR3 is CASSASSGASYEQYF. CDR3 DNA sequence: TGTGCCAGCAGCGCGTCGAGCGGGGCATCCTACGAGCAGTACTTC. This chain connects TRBV3-1 to TRBJ2-7; 7 bases line up with TRBD2. Germline assignment: CDR1 LGHDT and CDR2 YNNKEL (reference sequence). Trimming at V came to 5 bases and at J to 1 base, leaving 8 bases not matched to a gene. This CDR3 has 15 amino acids.

This clonotype was observed at least ten times. The V gene is TRBV12-3 or TRBV12-4, the J gene TRBJ1-5; D may be TRBD1 (5 bases). V lost 0 bases to trimming and J lost 14 bases, with 17 bases between them. CDR3 length: 14 amino acids. CDR3: CASSLAGGNGREHF. The CDR3 nucleotides are TGTGCCAGCAGTTTAGCCGGGGGGAACGGACGAGAGCATTTT.

This clonotype was detected a few times. The chain is built from TRBV5-1 and TRBJ2-5, with a weak D call TRBD1 (6 bases). The germline V and J ends were trimmed by 4 bases and 1 base, with 14 bases remaining between them. CDR1 and CDR2 (germline): SGHRS, YFSETQ. The CDR3 is 15 residues long. The CDR3, as DNA: TGCGCCAGCAGCCCCGGACAGTCCCTCCAAGAGACCCAGTACTTC. Its translation is CASSPGQSLQETQYF.

This clonotype was detected only a few times. The rearrangement links TRBV3-1 to TRBJ2-3, with 12 bases lining up with TRBD2. The trim removed 6 bases at V and 2 bases at J, leaving 6 bases unmatched. The CDR3 contains 16 residues. Germline CDR1 LGHDT, CDR2 YNNKEL (reference sequence). The DNA of the CDR3 is TGTGCCAGCAGGCCCGGACTAGCGGGATCCACAGATACGCAGTATTTT. It translates to CASRPGLAGSTDTQYF.